What follows are 30 T cell receptor beta chains derived from one specimen sequenced in a study of shared clonotypes between healthy human individuals. Sequencing was performed with immunoSEQ multiplex PCR; in TCRdb, only in-frame clones are kept and a portion is missing. The table has 500,000 to 550,000 clones, approximately 95% seen once. Source material: naive CD4+ T cells sorted from blood. As to subset: CD45RA+ positively selected. All receptors derive from a woman in her thirties in good health.

This sequence joins TRBV7-6 and TRBJ1-1; D not resolved. This CDR3 contains 14 residues. The ends were cut back, 1 base at V and 4 bases at J, with 10 bases in the middle. Germline V gene lookup returns CDR1 SGHVS and CDR2 FNYEAQ. The CDR3 region has the DNA TGTGCCAGCAGCTTAGAGGCCTCCCGCACTGAAGCTTTCTTT. Its protein product is CASSLEASRTEAFF.

The chain recombines TRBV6-1 with TRBJ1-5; D not resolved. The CDR3 contains 14 residues. V gave up 3 bases and J gave up 7 bases, with 13 bases separating them. CDR1 is MNHNS and CDR2 is SASEGT in the germline V gene. The CDR3 reads CASSEVGGIQPQHF. CDR3 coding DNA: TGTGCCAGCAGTGAGGTCGGAGGGATCCAGCCCCAGCATTTT.

V usage is TRBV5-1 and J usage is TRBJ2-7; 7 bases match TRBD1. There are 15 residues in the CDR3. Germline CDR1 and CDR2: SGHRS and YFSETQ. V dropped 1 base and J dropped 5; count of bases not matched to a gene: 9. The CDR3 DNA sequence: TGCGCCAGCAGCTTGTTTACAGGGGTTAGCGACGAGCAGTACTTC. It specifies CASSLFTGVSDEQYF.

V gene TRBV10-3 combines with J gene TRBJ2-1, with D tentatively TRBD2 (5 bases). The CDR3 covers 14 residues. In germline, CDR1 is ENHRY, CDR2 SYGVKD. V dropped 3 bases and J dropped 3 bases, with 9 bases sitting between them. The CDR3 protein is CAISEDGVYNEQFF. Here the CDR3 DNA reads TGTGCCATCAGTGAAGACGGGGTCTACAATGAGCAGTTCTTC.

The genes are TRBV11-2 and TRBJ2-3; D is ambiguous. The germline V gene encodes CDR1 SGHAT and CDR2 FQNNGV. V was pared by 10 bases and J by 1 base, with 21 bases between. The CDR3 totals 16 residues. CDR3 coding DNA: TGTGCCACCGTATCTCTATGGGGTCGGCGCACAGATACGCAGTATTTT. As protein: CATVSLWGRRTDTQYF.

The genes are TRBV5-4 and TRBJ1-1; 10 positions match TRBD1. This CDR3 is 17 amino acids long. Germline assignment: CDR1 SGHNT and CDR2 YYREEE (reference sequence). V shed 3 bases, J shed 5 bases, and the junction held 13 bases outside the gene matches. The chain's CDR3 is CASSSPTGGSWVTEAFF. The DNA for the CDR3 is TGTGCCAGCAGCTCACCGACAGGGGGCTCTTGGGTTACTGAAGCTTTCTTT.

CDR3 residues: CASSRDRGNYLTGELFF. CDR3 coding DNA: TGTGCCAGCAGTAGGGACAGGGGAAACTACCTGACCGGGGAGCTGTTTTTT. The J gene is TRBJ2-2, the V gene TRBV2; 10 bases are a match to TRBD1. Germline loops: CDR1 SNHLY, CDR2 FYNNEI. The junction had 11 bases not matched to a gene; V was cut back by 5 bases and J by 5 bases. The CDR3 totals 17 residues.

This chain connects TRBV30 to TRBJ1-2; D unclear. Per germline, CDR1 GTSNPN and CDR2 SVGIG (reference sequence). Trimming removed 4 bases at V and 1 base at J, with 10 bases between. The CDR3 sequence is 13 residues long. The CDR3 bases are TGTGCCTGGACCTCCGCGATTAACTATGGCTACACCTTC. Its translation is CAWTSAINYGYTF.

DNA of the CDR3: TGTGCCAGCAGCCATTTACCGGGATATGGCTACACCTTC. It yields the protein CASSHLPGYGYTF. The chain couples TRBV14 to TRBJ1-2, with D unclear. The CDR3 runs to 13 residues. The V gene lost 3 bases and the J gene lost 5 bases, with 10 bases spanning the gap. CDR1 and CDR2 from the germline V gene are SGHDN and FVKESK. The entire variable domain, with the rest obtained from reference TRBV14 and TRBJ1-2, is as follows: EAGVTQFPSHSVIEKGQTVTLRCDPISGHDNLYWYRRVMGKEIKFLLHFVKESKQDESGMPNNRFLAERTGGTYSTLKVQPAELEDSGVYFCASSHLPGYGYTFGSGTRLTVV.

The chain employs TRBV28 and TRBJ2-6; D ambiguous. Trimming stripped 5 bases from V and 4 bases from J, with 12 bases between. This CDR3 has 15 residues. Germline V lookup: CDR1 MDHEN, CDR2 SYDVKM. The CDR3 DNA follows: TGTGCCAGCAGTCCCCACGGGTCCGGGGCCAACGTCCTGACTTTC. Translated: CASSPHGSGANVLTF.

This clone was found once. This sequence joins TRBV19 and TRBJ2-3; 10 bases fit TRBD2. Germline V gives CDR1 LNHDA, CDR2 SQIVND (reference sequence). This CDR3 contains 12 residues. Trimming at V came to 5 bases and at J to 10 bases, leaving 3 bases not matched to a gene. CDR3 DNA: TGTGCCAGTAGTCCAGGACTAGCGGCGCAGTATTTT. This translates into CASSPGLAAQYF.

This clone appeared once. DNA for the CDR3: TGTGCCACCAGCACCCTTATTTGGACAGGGAATGAAAAACTGTTTTTT. It yields the protein CATSTLIWTGNEKLFF. This sequence joins TRBV15 and TRBJ1-4; the match to TRBD1 covers 8 bases. Germline V CDR1 and CDR2: LNHNV, YYDKDF (reference sequence). The CDR3 is made up of 16 amino acids. J was trimmed by 5 bases and V by 4 bases; bases with no gene match: 9.

This chain links TRBV5-1 with TRBJ1-2; no definite D call. V was shortened by 4 bases and J by 6 bases, with 16 bases between the two germline ends. CDR3 length equals 14 residues. Looked up from germline, CDR1 is SGHRS and CDR2 is YFSETQ. The chain's CDR3 is CASSPARLQHGYTF. The CDR3 nucleotides read TGCGCCAGCAGCCCCGCAAGGCTCCAACATGGCTACACCTTC.

V and J are TRBV4-2 and TRBJ2-3; 13 positions agree with TRBD2. Germline V gene sequence: CDR1 LGHNA, CDR2 YNFKEQ. V lost 4 bases to trimming and J lost 3 bases; unmatched junction nucleotides: 7. There are 17 residues in the CDR3. CDR3 residues: CASSLPLAGGPTDTQYF. The CDR3, as DNA: TGTGCCAGCAGCCTCCCACTAGCGGGAGGGCCGACAGATACGCAGTATTTT.

The V call is TRBV5-1, the J call TRBJ1-1; 8 bases align to TRBD1. V lost 4 bases to trimming and J lost 0 bases; unmatched junction nucleotides: 2. The CDR3 is 14 amino acids. Germline CDR1 SGHRS, CDR2 YFSETQ. Here the CDR3 reads CASSQGQVNTEAFF. CDR3 nucleotides: TGCGCCAGCAGCCAGGGACAGGTGAACACTGAAGCTTTCTTT.

V gene TRBV7-7 combines with J gene TRBJ2-2; D not certain. Germline V lookup: CDR1 SSHAT, CDR2 FNYEAQ (reference sequence). V lost 1 base, J lost 6 bases, and 3 bases lay in between. The CDR3 is 12 residues long. CDR3 sequence: CASSLGSGELFF. The CDR3 DNA reads as TGTGCCAGCAGCTTAGGTTCCGGGGAGCTGTTTTTT.

J is TRBJ2-1 and V is TRBV5-8; 11 positions agree with TRBD2. The CDR3 sequence is 16 residues long. CDR1 is SGHTS and CDR2 is YDEGEE in the germline V gene. The J segment lost 5 bases and the V segment lost 3 bases, leaving 7 bases of the junction unmatched. The CDR3 DNA reads as TGTGCCAGCAGCTCCATACCGGGACTAGCGGACAATGAGCAGTTCTTC. Encoded protein: CASSSIPGLADNEQFF.

The chain couples TRBV9 to TRBJ1-1, with TRBD1 matching 7 bases. Germline V gene lookup returns CDR1 SGDLS and CDR2 YYNGEE. CDR3 length: 15 residues. V was clipped by 0 bases and J by 7 bases; unmatched bases: 9. CDR3 residues: CASSVGGGGVFEAFF. The CDR3 DNA follows: TGTGCCAGCAGCGTAGGTGGAGGGGGCGTATTTGAAGCTTTCTTT.

CDR3 region: CASSLSWTVQETQYF. For the CDR3, the DNA is TGTGCCAGCAGTTTATCGTGGACAGTTCAAGAGACCCAGTACTTC. This sequence joins TRBV27 and TRBJ2-5; possibly TRBD1 for D (6 bases). Germline V gene lookup returns CDR1 MNHEY and CDR2 SMNVEV (reference sequence). V shed 0 bases and J shed 2 bases, with 10 bases lying between them. The CDR3 extends over 15 amino acids.

The rearrangement uses TRBV2 and TRBJ1-5, with 8 bases fitting TRBD1. J lost 1 base, V lost 7 bases, and 6 bases had no gene match. CDR3 size: 15 residues. The V gene's germline CDR1 is SNHLY and CDR2 FYNNEI. In DNA form, the CDR3 reads TGTGCCAGCAACCCACAGGGGGAAAGCAATCAGCCCCAGCATTTT. It translates to CASNPQGESNQPQHF.

V gene TRBV6-1 combines with J gene TRBJ2-7; TRBD1 agrees at 8 bases. V was pared by 2 bases and J by 7 bases, with 13 bases of the junction left unmatched. CDR1 is MNHNS, CDR2 SASEGT, per germline. The CDR3 runs to 16 residues. The CDR3 is CASSELQGDWGSEQYF. The CDR3 DNA sequence: TGTGCCAGCAGTGAATTACAGGGGGACTGGGGGTCGGAGCAGTACTTC.

The genes are TRBV29-1 and TRBJ1-1; weak D call: TRBD1 (6 bases). V was pared by 5 bases and J by 1 base, with 17 bases between. The germline V gene encodes CDR1 SQVTM and CDR2 ANQGSEA. The CDR3 is made up of 15 amino acids. CDR3 coding DNA: TGCAGCGTTAAAATACAGGGATCACCGAACACTGAAGCTTTCTTT. The encoded protein is CSVKIQGSPNTEAFF.

This rearrangement joins TRBV5-1 to TRBJ2-5; D could derive from TRBD1 or TRBD2 (6 bases each). CDR3 length: 14 amino acids. V was trimmed by 4 bases and J by 6 bases, leaving 16 bases between them. Per the germline V gene, CDR1 is SGHRS and CDR2 is YFSETQ. CDR3 coding DNA: TGCGCCAGCAGCCCCGGGGGCGGGGTAAAGACCCAGTACTTC. The encoded protein is CASSPGGGVKTQYF.

The genes are TRBV10-2 and TRBJ1-5; D uncertain. CDR3 length equals 14 residues. V gave up 3 bases and J gave up 4 bases, with 10 bases separating them. The germline V gene has CDR1 WSHSY and CDR2 SAAADI. CDR3 in DNA: TGCGCCAGCAGTGATGGTCAGCTGAATCAGCCCCAGCATTTT. It codes for CASSDGQLNQPQHF.

V and J are TRBV5-1 and TRBJ2-5, with 9 bases that match TRBD1. Germline values: CDR1 SGHRS, CDR2 YFSETQ. The CDR3 is made up of 16 amino acids. The junction had 7 bases not matched to a gene; V was cut back by 1 base and J by 3 bases. Here the CDR3 DNA reads TGCGCCAGCAGCTTGTCTCGGACAGGGGTTGAAGAGACCCAGTACTTC. Residues: CASSLSRTGVEETQYF. Complete variable domain (other parts from reference TRBV5-1 and TRBJ2-5): KAGVTQTPRYLIKTRGQQVTLSCSPISGHRSVSWYQQTPGQGLQFLFEYFSETQRNKGNFPGRFSGRQFSNSRSEMNVSTLELGDSALYLCASSLSRTGVEETQYFGPGTRLLVL.

The chain links TRBV19 to TRBJ2-6, with D perhaps matching TRBD1 (7 bases). Germline CDR1 reads LNHDA; CDR2 reads SQIVND (reference sequence). The V and J ends lost 5 bases and 0 bases respectively, with 11 bases between them. The CDR3 length is 16 residues. The CDR3 sequence: CASSAQGGSGANVLTF. The CDR3 DNA follows: TGTGCCAGTAGTGCCCAGGGGGGCTCTGGGGCCAACGTCCTGACTTTC.

The rearrangement links TRBV28 to TRBJ2-1, with unresolved D. The CDR3 totals 11 residues. CDR1 is MDHEN and CDR2 is SYDVKM in the germline V gene. V lost 7 bases, J lost 8 bases, and 9 bases lay in between. CDR3 amino acids: CASTQLDEQFF. The DNA of the CDR3 is TGTGCCAGCACACAGTTGGATGAGCAGTTCTTC.

CDR3 in amino acids: CASSSPDSPGPIGYTF. CDR3 coding DNA: TGTGCCAGCAGCTCCCCAGACAGCCCAGGCCCTATTGGCTACACCTTC. The chain has TRBV28 and TRBJ1-2; possibly TRBD1 for D (5 bases). V dropped 6 bases and J dropped 7 bases, with 24 bases sitting between them. The CDR3 is 16 residues long. Germline CDR1 MDHEN, CDR2 SYDVKM.

The chain recombines TRBV5-1 with TRBJ1-4, with D maybe TRBD1 (5 bases). Per the germline V gene, CDR1 is SGHRS and CDR2 is YFSETQ. The CDR3 consists of 13 residues. V was cut by 4 bases and J by 8 bases, with 12 bases left in between. The CDR3 here is CASSEGNTEKLFF. CDR3 coding DNA: TGCGCCAGCAGCGAGGGGAACACGGAAAAACTGTTTTTT. Full variable domain (remainder filled in from reference TRBV5-1 and TRBJ1-4): KAGVTQTPRYLIKTRGQQVTLSCSPISGHRSVSWYQQTPGQGLQFLFEYFSETQRNKGNFPGRFSGRQFSNSRSEMNVSTLELGDSALYLCASSEGNTEKLFFGSGTQLSVL.

The rearrangement joins TRBV6-5 to TRBJ2-1; D might be TRBD1 (7 bases). Trimming removed 4 bases from V and 6 bases from J, with 19 bases in between. CDR3 length: 16 residues. The germline V gene encodes CDR1 MNHEY and CDR2 SVGAGI. CDR3 sequence: CASSSPYGGQSNEQFF. As DNA, the CDR3 is TGTGCCAGCAGTTCTCCCTACGGGGGACAGAGCAATGAGCAGTTCTTC.